This T cell receptor (beta chain) stems from a study of T cells after yellow fever vaccination (dated by TCRdb to the late 2010s). With respect to the entire study: Memory subsets (EM, EMRA, CM and Tscm) were sorted on a BD FACS Aria III using CD3, CD45RA, CCR7 and CD95 staining. The SMART-Seq v4 Ultra Low Input RNA kit was used to prepare libraries from fractions with low cell numbers. Bulk TCR alpha and beta repertoires were sequenced longitudinally to track T-cell clones before and after primary and booster YFV17D yellow fever vaccination. Two healthy male donors, one aged 18 to 30 and one aged 30 to 40 years, made up the cohort. Bulk PBMC replicates and cell subsets were isolated from blood drawn at multiple timepoints before and after both primary and secondary immunization. Memory subsets were sorted on days 0, 15 and 45 and at 18 months after primary vaccination, and on days 0, 15 and 45 after the 30-year booster.

Reading the label with the study, this specimen's treatment or condition is: live attenuated yellow fever vaccine strain. A standard Ficoll-Paque protocol was used to isolate PBMCs from peripheral blood. For sorted memory subsets, RNA extraction was done with the RNeasy Micro Kit. About this clonotype itself: Base qualities are not provided; no much larger clone lies one nucleotide away.

Including cysteine and phenylalanine, the CDR3 has 14 amino acids. Only the CDR3 DNA stays, 42 bases, in frame from base 1. V is trimmed back by 5 bases and J by 8 bases, and the junction contains 7 bases that no gene match accounts for. From the germline V gene, CDR1 is MNHNS and CDR2 is SASEGT. Summary of the overall study and its limitations: On day 0, almost all vaccine-responding clonotypes were found to be below detection in the sorted memory subsets. Most clones expanded after primary vaccination were re-detected after the booster (about 96% of CD4 and 80% to 90% of CD8), suggesting broad memory maintenance. A small fraction of clonotypes showed up in both the CD4 and CD8 compartments, probably as a result of convergent recombination. Because only a couple of donors were included in the study, the extent to which the findings can be generalized is limited. Computational filtering was required because FACS-sorted repertoires could contain abundant contaminating clonotypes from the bulk population. The secondary T-cell response was found to be weaker but faster than the primary response, with a peak reached on day 5 rather than on day 15.

TCR cDNA was made using 5'RACE template switching, a step that added a universal primer site and unique molecular identifiers. Priming for cDNA synthesis came from both the TCR alpha and TCR beta constant segments. Library amplification used two PCR steps, and the second PCR step added sample barcodes and sequencing adapters. Sequencing of libraries was performed on Illumina HiSeq 2500 (2x100 bp) or NovaSeq (2x150 bp). The original pipeline was this. Reads were demultiplexed and collapsed into UMI consensus sequences with MIGEC, and V(D)J alignment was performed with MiXCR. Using edgeR on replicate PBMC samples, clonotypes were called vaccine-responding if FDR was below 0.01 and the log2 fold change was above 5 up to day 15. Each bulk clonotype received a CD4 or CD8 identity based on whether the sequenced CD4 or CD8 repertoire contained that clonotype at higher abundance. To estimate how each clone was distributed across memory phenotypes, clonotype frequencies in memory subsets were weighted by the numbers of FACS-sorted cells. TCRdb trimmed public reads at Q25 via fastp, called clones via MiXCR and kept in-frame beta chains. CDR3 protein sequences are deduplicated, and each keeps its most common genes and DNA. V and J calls and clone size were set by TCRdb, not the authors. The sample profile shows tens of thousands of distinct CDR3 sequences; 5% to 6% of them were found once. The ten largest account for about 11% of the sample.

In this chain, TRBV6-1 is recombined with TRBJ2-1; TRBD2 lines up with 9 middle nucleotides. The sample in question was PBMCs, either bulk or a sorted T-cell subset (CD4+, CD8+, memory, or dextramer-sorted; not recorded which), obtained 15 days after the yellow fever booster vaccination. The origin of this receptor is a man aged 25-45 years who received the YFV17D yellow fever vaccine. CDR3 region: CASSISSGTHEQFF. The bases are TGTGCCAGCAGTATCTCTAGCGGGACCCATGAGCAGTTCTTC.